One sample yielded the 27 T cell receptor beta chains listed below, sequenced in a study of blood T cell repertoires in COVID-19. Data came from immunoSEQ multiplex PCR; TCRdb stores just in-frame clones and leaves some out. The top ten hold approximately 1.5% of the sample, which has 350,000 to 450,000 clones, 89% seen once. Sequenced: peripheral blood. These receptors came from a woman aged 40 to 50 with COVID-19, enrolled during active disease.

This chain joins TRBV18 and TRBJ1-1; 8 bases align to TRBD1. The V and J ends lost 6 bases and 3 bases, in that order; junction bases with no gene match: 6. This CDR3 is 14 amino acids long. Germline V gives CDR1 KGHSH, CDR2 LQKENI. Written as DNA, the CDR3 is TGTGCCAGCTCGGCGGACAGGGCAGACACTGAAGCTTTCTTT. Translated, it gives CASSADRADTEAFF.

This clone was detected only once. The V and J genes are TRBV7-6 and TRBJ2-1, with D perhaps TRBD1 (6 bases). CDR3 length: 15 residues. V lost 3 bases to trimming and J lost 2 bases, with 11 bases between them. Germline V CDR1 and CDR2: SGHVS, FNYEAQ. CDR3 sequence (DNA): TGTGCCAGCAGCTTCAGCCAGGGGCCCTACAATGAGCAGTTCTTC. This encodes CASSFSQGPYNEQFF. Drawing the rest from reference TRBV7-6 and TRBJ2-1, the complete variable domain is GAGVSQSPRYKVTKRGQDVALRCDPISGHVSLYWYRQALGQGPEFLTYFNYEAQQDKSGLPNDRFSAERPEGSISTLTIQRTEQRDSAMYRCASSFSQGPYNEQFFGPGTRLTVL.

The rearrangement uses TRBV28 and TRBJ2-3; 7 bases line up with TRBD1. The V and J ends lost 5 bases and 5 bases, in that order; junction bases with no gene match: 7. Germline CDR1 MDHEN, CDR2 SYDVKM. The CDR3 loop spans 14 amino acids. The CDR3 here is CASSRQGALDTQYF. CDR3 in DNA: TGTGCCAGCAGTCGACAGGGTGCACTAGATACGCAGTATTTT. Variable domain in full (rest from reference TRBV28 and TRBJ2-3): DVKVTQSSRYLVKRTGEKVFLECVQDMDHENMFWYRQDPGLGLRLIYFSYDVKMKEKGDIPEGYSVSREKKERFSLILESASTNQTSMYLCASSRQGALDTQYFGPGTRLTVL.

About this clone itself: The junction does not match germline at one end; this may be a read error. The rearrangement links TRBV7-7 to TRBJ2-1, with 7 bases lining up with TRBD1. The germline CDR1 and CDR2 sequences are SSHAT and FNYEAQ (reference sequence). The CDR3 has 16 amino acids. The CDR3 DNA is TGTGCTAGCAGCTCCCATTTAGGGGGCCGGGACAATGAGCAGTTCTTC. Its translation is CASSSHLGGRDNEQFF.

The genes are TRBV5-1 and TRBJ1-4; D possibly corresponds to TRBD1 (5 bases). Trimming shortened V by 1 base and J by 4 bases, and 20 bases separated the two germline ends. The CDR3 is 18 residues long. CDR1 SGHRS and CDR2 YFSETQ come from the germline V gene. CDR3 region: CASSLFGRAEVVNEKLFF. CDR3 in DNA: TGCGCCAGCAGCTTGTTCGGCAGGGCCGAAGTCGTTAATGAAAAACTGTTTTTT.

V gene TRBV7-9 combines with J gene TRBJ2-7; TRBD1 aligns across 8 bases. CDR1 is SEHNR and CDR2 is FQNEAQ in the germline V gene (reference sequence). CDR3 size: 14 residues. V dropped 6 bases and J dropped 5; count of bases not matched to a gene: 9. CDR3 sequence: CASSPDRGSDEQYF. DNA for the CDR3: TGTGCCAGCAGTCCCGACAGGGGATCGGACGAGCAGTACTTC. Complete variable domain (other parts from reference TRBV7-9 and TRBJ2-7): DTGVSQNPRHKITKRGQNVTFRCDPISEHNRLYWYRQTLGQGPEFLTYFQNEAQLEKSRLLSDRFSAERPKGSFSTLEIQRTEQGDSAMYLCASSPDRGSDEQYFGPGTRLTVT.

This clone appeared a few times. The chain carries TRBV2 and TRBJ2-5, with D unclear. Germline CDR1 is SNHLY and CDR2 is FYNNEI. Trimming removed 6 bases at V and 5 bases at J, with 7 bases between. This CDR3 comprises 11 residues. The CDR3 reads CASRVRETQYF. CDR3 nucleotides: TGTGCCAGCAGAGTTCGGGAGACCCAGTACTTC.

The rearrangement links TRBV27 to TRBJ2-7; 9 bases fit TRBD1. V lost 6 bases and J lost 6; bases outside the gene matches: 9. Germline lookup yields CDR1 MNHEY and CDR2 SMNVEV (reference sequence). The CDR3 spans 14 residues. CDR3 loop: CASSLTGGVGEQYF. Written as DNA, the CDR3 is TGTGCCAGCAGCCTCACAGGGGGCGTCGGCGAGCAGTACTTC.

The rearrangement links TRBV5-4 to TRBJ1-1, with 7 positions matching TRBD1. The V gene's germline CDR1 is SGHNT and CDR2 YYREEE (reference sequence). The CDR3 has 14 residues. Trimming at V came to 4 bases and at J to 7 bases, leaving 10 bases not matched to a gene. The CDR3 protein is CASSGVGTAREAFF. CDR3 sequence (DNA): TGTGCCAGCAGCGGCGTGGGGACAGCCCGTGAAGCTTTCTTT.

This sequence joins TRBV28 and TRBJ1-1; TRBD1 aligns across 7 bases. The germline V gene encodes CDR1 MDHEN and CDR2 SYDVKM. Trimming cost V 3 bases and J 1 base; bases outside gene matches: 2. The CDR3 loop spans 14 amino acids. The CDR3 DNA is TGTGCCAGCAGTTTTTGGACAGGGAACACTGAAGCTTTCTTT. Its protein product is CASSFWTGNTEAFF.

This clone was found a few times. This chain connects TRBV5-6 to TRBJ2-7; TRBD1 agrees at 8 bases. The V gene end was trimmed by 4 bases and the J gene end by 5 bases; junction bases not matched to a gene: 5. The CDR3 has 13 residues. Germline values: CDR1 SGHDT, CDR2 YYEEEE. CDR3 in amino acids: CASSAQGAHEQYF. The CDR3 DNA sequence: TGTGCCAGCAGCGCGCAGGGGGCCCACGAGCAGTACTTC.

The chain joins TRBV6-5 to TRBJ1-2; 7 bases are shared with TRBD1. Germline trimming cut 7 bases from V and 4 bases from J; bases unmatched to any gene: 12. CDR1 and CDR2 (germline): MNHEY, SVGAGI. The CDR3 has 15 amino acids. The CDR3 region is CASNSVKGGLYGYTF. For the CDR3, the DNA is TGTGCCAGCAACTCTGTGAAAGGGGGCCTCTATGGCTACACCTTC.

This clone has only one observation. This chain joins TRBV7-9 and TRBJ1-1; no clear D gene. Germline CDR1 reads SEHNR; CDR2 reads FQNEAQ (reference sequence). Trimming left V 1 base short and J 4 bases short, with 16 bases between. The CDR3 covers 16 residues. CDR3 region: CASSLDGPGMGTEAFF. DNA for the CDR3: TGTGCCAGCAGCTTAGACGGTCCGGGGATGGGCACTGAAGCTTTCTTT.

The chain links TRBV7-2 to TRBJ2-5, with a tentative D call TRBD2 (6 bases). CDR1 is SGHTA and CDR2 is FQGNSA in the germline V gene. Trimming shortened V by 1 base and J by 5 bases, and 11 bases separated the two germline ends. CDR3 length: 14 amino acids. CDR3 residues: CASSLVRGTETQYF. In DNA, the CDR3 is TGTGCCAGCAGCTTAGTCCGGGGGACGGAGACCCAGTACTTC.

The V gene is TRBV6-4, the J gene TRBJ2-2; 11 bases map to TRBD2. Germline trimming cut 5 bases from V and 5 bases from J; bases unmatched to any gene: 7. This CDR3 is 16 amino acids long. Germline CDR1 and CDR2: MRHNA and SNTAGT. The DNA of the CDR3 is TGTGCCAGCAGTTCCCGACTAGCGGGGAGAACCGGGGAGCTGTTTTTT. Protein sequence: CASSSRLAGRTGELFF.

This clone was counted once. The gene calls are TRBV6-2 or TRBV6-3 and TRBJ2-4, with D possibly being TRBD1 (6 bases). The CDR3 is made up of 17 amino acids. Germline loops: CDR1 MNHEY, CDR2 SVGEGT. The ends were cut back, 1 base at V and 0 bases at J, with 13 bases in the middle. This CDR3 reads CASSYYSDRLAKNIQYF. The CDR3 DNA is TGTGCCAGCAGTTACTATAGCGACAGGTTAGCCAAAAACATTCAGTACTTC.

V usage is TRBV14 and J usage is TRBJ2-1; D may be TRBD2 (5 bases). This CDR3 is 14 amino acids long. V was trimmed by 4 bases and J by 6 bases, leaving 13 bases between them. Germline V gene sequence: CDR1 SGHDN, CDR2 FVKESK. This CDR3 is CASSRDSLANEQFF. CDR3 in DNA: TGTGCCAGCAGCCGAGACTCGCTAGCCAATGAGCAGTTCTTC.

This clone was seen just once. The chain recombines TRBV5-1 with TRBJ2-4; D gene ambiguous. Germline CDR1 and CDR2: SGHRS and YFSETQ. This CDR3 spans 16 amino acids. The V end was cut by 0 bases, the J end by 3 bases, with 13 bases between. CDR3 nucleotides: TGCGCCAGCAGCTTGGTGGCGACGGCAGGCAAAAACATTCAGTACTTC. It codes for CASSLVATAGKNIQYF. Based on the CDR3 plus reference TRBV5-1 and TRBJ2-4, the full variable domain is KAGVTQTPRYLIKTRGQQVTLSCSPISGHRSVSWYQQTPGQGLQFLFEYFSETQRNKGNFPGRFSGRQFSNSRSEMNVSTLELGDSALYLCASSLVATAGKNIQYFGAGTRLSVL.

CDR3 protein: CASSFPSGTSSKSYNEQFF. The CDR3 nucleotides read TGTGCCAGCAGCTTTCCTAGCGGGACAAGCTCCAAATCCTACAATGAGCAGTTCTTC. J is TRBJ2-1 and V is TRBV7-2; 9 bases align to TRBD2. V gave up 3 bases and J gave up 1 base; unmatched junction bases: 13. This CDR3 has 19 residues. Germline V gives CDR1 SGHTA, CDR2 FQGNSA. Filled out from reference TRBV7-2 and TRBJ2-1, the complete variable domain reads GAGVSQSPSNKVTEKGKDVELRCDPISGHTALYWYRQSLGQGLEFLIYFQGNSAPDKSGLPSDRFSAERTGGSVSTLTIQRTQQEDSAVYLCASSFPSGTSSKSYNEQFFGPGTRLTVL.

The CDR3 reads CASSTAGQSGYTF. As DNA, the CDR3 is TGTGCCAGTAGTACTGCAGGGCAGAGTGGCTACACCTTC. The rearrangement links TRBV19 to TRBJ1-2; perhaps TRBD1 as D (5 bases). V lost 4 bases to trimming and J lost 7 bases, with 13 bases between them. Germline V gives CDR1 LNHDA, CDR2 SQIVND (reference sequence). The CDR3 loop spans 13 amino acids. Combining the CDR3 with reference TRBV19 and TRBJ1-2 gives the whole variable domain DGGITQSPKYLFRKEGQNVTLSCEQNLNHDAMYWYRQDPGQGLRLIYYSQIVNDFQKGDIAEGYSVSREKKESFPLTVTSAQKNPTAFYLCASSTAGQSGYTFGSGTRLTVV.

V usage is TRBV3-1 (or the pseudogene TRBV3-2) and J usage is TRBJ2-5, with D maybe TRBD2 (5 bases). The V end lost 3 bases, the J end lost 1 base, and 6 bases lay between the germline ends. Germline CDR1 is LGHDT and CDR2 is YNNKEL (reference sequence). CDR3 length equals 13 residues. The CDR3 region has the DNA TGTGCCAGCAGCCATCGGGGCCAAGAGACCCAGTACTTC. Protein: CASSHRGQETQYF.

The CDR3 nucleotides are TGTGCCAGCAGTTATGGGACTAGCGGGCTCTATAGTACGCAGTATTTT. Translation: CASSYGTSGLYSTQYF. The chain uses TRBV6-2 or TRBV6-3 and TRBJ2-3, with TRBD2 matching over 12 bases. V shed 3 bases, J shed 8 bases, and the junction held 9 bases outside the gene matches. The CDR3 totals 16 residues. CDR1 and CDR2 from the germline V gene are MNHEY and SVGEGT.

V and J are TRBV12-3 or TRBV12-4 and TRBJ2-5; D remains unclear. This CDR3 comprises 13 residues. V shed 2 bases and J shed 2 bases, with 6 bases lying between them. The CDR3 loop is CASSLRLQETQYF. CDR3 nucleotides: TGTGCCAGCAGTTTACGACTGCAAGAGACCCAGTACTTC.

The CDR3 reads CASSFGLRTSGSSNEQFF. CDR3 coding DNA: TGTGCCAGCAGCTTTGGACTCCGGACTAGCGGGAGTAGTAATGAGCAGTTCTTC. The chain carries TRBV11-3 and TRBJ2-1, with 13 bases fitting TRBD2. Trimming cost V 3 bases and J 7 bases; bases outside gene matches: 12. Germline V gene sequence: CDR1 SGHNT, CDR2 YENEEA. The CDR3 runs to 18 residues.

This clone has just one count. V and J are TRBV6-5 and TRBJ1-5, with 8 nucleotides matching TRBD1. Germline values: CDR1 MNHEY, CDR2 SVGAGI. This CDR3 spans 15 amino acids. The ends lost 6 bases at V and 1 base at J; junction bases unmatched: 5. The CDR3 nucleotides read TGTGCCAGCAGACCAGACAGGGGCAGCAATCAGCCCCAGCATTTT. Translated, it gives CASRPDRGSNQPQHF.

The V call is TRBV6-2 or TRBV6-3, the J call TRBJ1-2; no clear D gene. The CDR3 runs 14 residues. Germline CDR1 MNHEY, CDR2 SVGEGT. Trimming pared 0 bases from V and 1 base from J, leaving 6 bases between. The CDR3 coding sequence is TGTGCCAGCAGTTACTCGTCAGTTAACTATGGCTACACCTTC. Protein product: CASSYSSVNYGYTF.

This clone has only one observation. CDR3: CASSRRGYTDTQYF. CDR3 coding DNA: TGTGCCAGCAGCCGCCGGGGGTACACAGATACGCAGTATTTT. The chain combines TRBV5-6 with TRBJ2-3; weak D call: TRBD2 (6 bases). V lost 4 bases and J lost 2, with 11 bases in between. This CDR3 has 14 residues. CDR1 is SGHDT and CDR2 is YYEEEE in the germline V gene.